This passage covers 18 T cell receptor beta chains from one sample sequenced in a study of control samples from healthy donors and cancer patients. Data came from immunoSEQ multiplex PCR; TCRdb stores just in-frame clones and leaves some out. Among some 94,000 clones, approximately 88% were seen once, and the ten largest hold roughly a tenth. The sequenced sample was PBMCs. The receptors were sampled from a woman aged 45-59 years with colorectal cancer.

The chain has TRBV14 and TRBJ1-1, with a possible D match to TRBD1 (5 bases). CDR3 length equals 14 residues. CDR1 and CDR2 from the germline V gene are SGHDN and FVKESK. The ends were cut back, 5 bases at V and 0 bases at J, with 10 bases in the middle. Written as DNA, the CDR3 is TGTGCCAGCAGCGTGGGACGGATGAACACTGAAGCTTTCTTT. Protein sequence: CASSVGRMNTEAFF.

The chain is built from TRBV5-6 and TRBJ2-7, with D unclear. Trimming took 2 bases from V and 4 from J, leaving 13 bases between them. The CDR3 has 14 residues. Germline loops: CDR1 SGHDT, CDR2 YYEEEE. The CDR3 DNA is TGTGCCAGCAGCTTAGGGCACATGATTTACGAGCAGTACGTC. Residues: CASSLGHMIYEQYV.

The chain couples TRBV7-3 to TRBJ2-5, with 9 nucleotides matching TRBD2. With V trimmed by 8 bases and J by 5 bases, 6 bases remained unmatched. Looked up from germline, CDR1 is SGHTA and CDR2 is FQGTGA. The CDR3 covers 13 residues. CDR3 amino acids: CASSKSGRETQYF. The CDR3 DNA follows: TGTGCCAGCTCGAAAAGCGGGAGGGAGACCCAGTACTTC.

The rearrangement uses TRBV4-3 and TRBJ1-3; no definite D call. Trimming shortened V by 0 bases and J by 3 bases, and 9 bases separated the two germline ends. The CDR3 runs to 15 residues. Germline V CDR1 and CDR2: LGHNA, YSLEER. The CDR3 DNA reads TGCGCCAGCAGCCAAGATCAAACGGTTGGAAACACCATATATTTT. Translation: CASSQDQTVGNTIYF.

The chain couples TRBV30 to TRBJ1-5; weak D call: TRBD1 (5 bases). The CDR3 is 14 residues long. CDR1 GTSNPN and CDR2 SVGIG come from the germline V gene (reference sequence). The V gene lost 4 bases and the J gene lost 0 bases, with 10 bases spanning the gap. The CDR3: CAWNKGTSNQPQHF. In nucleotides, the CDR3 is TGTGCCTGGAACAAGGGGACTAGCAATCAGCCCCAGCATTTT.

The chain links TRBV30 to TRBJ1-5, with a tentative D call TRBD1 (6 bases). V was pared by 0 bases and J by 7 bases, with 10 bases between. This CDR3 comprises 13 residues. Germline-derived CDR1 and CDR2 are GTSNPN and SVGIG (reference sequence). CDR3 bases: TGTGCCTGGAGTGTCCAGGGGTCACAGCCCCAGCATTTT. This translates into CAWSVQGSQPQHF.

The rearrangement links TRBV5-8 to TRBJ2-7; D unresolved. V lost 4 bases and J lost 2, with 10 bases in between. The germline CDR1 and CDR2 sequences are SGHTS and YDEGEE. This CDR3 comprises 13 residues. The CDR3 nucleotides are TGTGCCAGCAGCCGAACACTCCCCTACGAGCAGTACGTC. Translating gives CASSRTLPYEQYV.

V gene TRBV19 combines with J gene TRBJ1-4; D might be TRBD1 (5 bases). The CDR3 length is 14 residues. The germline CDR1 and CDR2 sequences are LNHDA and SQIVND (reference sequence). The V end was cut by 5 bases, the J end by 5 bases, with 12 bases between. The CDR3 bases are TGTGCCAGTAGTGGCCACGGGGCGAATGAAAAACTGTTTTTT. Translation gives CASSGHGANEKLFF.

V is TRBV2 and J is TRBJ1-2; tentative D call: TRBD1 (5 bases). Germline lookup yields CDR1 SNHLY and CDR2 FYNNEI. With 7 bases removed from V and 6 bases from J, the gap between germline ends came to 15 bases. This CDR3 contains 13 residues. The CDR3 DNA follows: TGTGCCAGCAAACTGCAGGGCGTTGATGGCTACACCTTC. Amino acids: CASKLQGVDGYTF.

V usage is TRBV5-6 and J usage is TRBJ2-3, with D perhaps matching TRBD2 (6 bases). The CDR3 sequence is 14 residues long. Deletions cut 0 bases from V and 4 bases from J, with 9 bases between. Germline V gives CDR1 SGHDT, CDR2 YYEEEE. DNA of the CDR3: TGTGCCAGCAGCTTGGTTCCGGGGGCAGATACGCAGTATTTT. This gives the protein CASSLVPGADTQYF.

The CDR3 sequence: CASSLDEGSYEQYV. The CDR3 coding sequence is TGCGCCAGCAGCTTGGATGAGGGTTCCTACGAGCAGTACGTC. This chain joins TRBV5-1 and TRBJ2-7, with a weak D call TRBD2 (5 bases). This CDR3 contains 14 residues. Deletions cut 0 bases from V and 1 base from J, with 8 bases between. CDR1 and CDR2 from the germline V gene are SGHRS and YFSETQ.

V and J are TRBV2 and TRBJ2-3, with D unclear. CDR1 is SNHLY, CDR2 FYNNEI, per germline. The CDR3 loop spans 14 amino acids. Trimming stripped 8 bases from V and 2 bases from J, with 14 bases between. The CDR3 here is CASGKWATTDTQYF. DNA for the CDR3: TGTGCCAGCGGGAAGTGGGCTACCACAGATACGCAGTATTTT.

This chain uses TRBV4-3 with TRBJ2-6, with D perhaps matching TRBD1 (5 bases). This CDR3 is 16 amino acids long. The germline V gene encodes CDR1 LGHNA and CDR2 YSLEER. Deletions cut 0 bases from V and 3 bases from J, with 9 bases between. CDR3 sequence reads: CASSQDPQGGANVLTF. CDR3 nucleotides: TGCGCCAGCAGCCAAGATCCCCAGGGTGGGGCCAACGTCCTGACTTTC.

The V and J genes are TRBV6-5 and TRBJ1-1; D is possibly TRBD1 (5 bases). Trimming stripped 6 bases from V and 0 bases from J, with 11 bases between. The CDR3 extends over 14 amino acids. Germline V gene lookup returns CDR1 MNHEY and CDR2 SVGAGI. CDR3 bases: TGTGCCAGCAGCCAACCAGGGATGAACACTGAAGCTTTCTTT. It is translated as CASSQPGMNTEAFF.

V and J are TRBV18 and TRBJ2-2; 7 bases are a match to TRBD2. CDR1 and CDR2 (germline): KGHSH, LQKENI. Unmatched junction bases numbered 8, after V lost 2 bases and J lost 8 bases. The CDR3 contains 15 residues. CDR3 bases: TGTGCCAGCTCACCAGCTGTAGCGGGTGAAGGGGAGCTGTTTTTT. As protein: CASSPAVAGEGELFF.

This chain links TRBV5-6 with TRBJ2-7, with D possibly matching TRBD1 (6 bases). Germline values: CDR1 SGHDT, CDR2 YYEEEE. The CDR3 spans 14 residues. With 4 bases removed from V and 3 bases from J, the gap between germline ends came to 14 bases. The CDR3 loop reads CASSHRGQHYEQYV. The CDR3 DNA sequence: TGTGCCAGCAGCCATCGTGGACAGCACTACGAGCAGTACGTC.

This chain connects TRBV3-1 (or the pseudogene TRBV3-2) to TRBJ2-1; TRBD1 aligns across 8 bases. CDR1 is LGHDT, CDR2 YNNKEL, per germline (reference sequence). V lost 0 bases and J lost 9; bases outside the gene matches: 4. The CDR3 loop spans 14 amino acids. The CDR3 sequence is CASSQDGRGPEQFF. The CDR3 coding sequence is TGTGCCAGCAGCCAAGATGGCAGGGGGCCTGAGCAGTTCTTC.

The V gene is TRBV27, the J gene TRBJ1-2; 7 nucleotides agree with TRBD1. The CDR3 covers 15 residues. Germline V lookup: CDR1 MNHEY, CDR2 SMNVEV (reference sequence). Trimming cost V 5 bases and J 1 base; bases outside gene matches: 7. The CDR3 sequence is CASSTRRDSNYGYTF. CDR3 nucleotide sequence: TGTGCCAGCAGTACTCGCCGGGACAGTAACTATGGCTACACCTTC.